The rows below give T cell receptor beta chains drawn from one sample of a study of shared clonotypes between healthy human individuals. Some clones are missing from TCRdb's copy, which holds only in-frame ones; the method was immunoSEQ multiplex PCR. The table includes approximately 2.5 million clones, around 94% detected once. Sequenced: naive CD4+ T cells sorted from blood. The receptors come from a man aged 18-30 years in good health. The CDR3 runs from the conserved cysteine through the conserved F or W. The D gene is left open where the match is weak. Clone size appears in some rows only: once, few, many, or a class for an expanded clone.

V,D,size,J,CDR3,DNA
TRBV10-3,.,once,TRBJ1-1,CAISEGQVEAFF,TGTGCCATCAGTGAAGGACAAGTAGAAGCTTTCTTT
TRBV5-4,TRBD2,.,TRBJ2-2,CASSSGTSGRDFGELFF,TGTGCCAGCAGCTCCGGCACTAGCGGGAGGGACTTCGGGGAGCTGTTTTTT
TRBV9,TRBD2,.,TRBJ2-1,CASSVAGGPNEQFF,TGTGCCAGCAGCGTAGCGGGGGGGCCCAATGAGCAGTTCTTC
TRBV18,.,.,TRBJ2-5,CASSGKRGYQETQYF,TGTGCCAGCTCGGGAAAGAGGGGGTACCAAGAGACCCAGTACTTC
TRBV18,.,.,TRBJ2-7,CASSPEGRSEQYF,TGTGCCAGCTCACCAGAGGGTCGTTCCGAGCAGTACTTC
TRBV7-9,.,.,TRBJ1-5,CASSLGAGGRQPQHF,TGTGCCAGCAGCTTAGGGGCCGGAGGTCGTCAGCCCCAGCATTTT
TRBV11-2,.,.,TRBJ2-5,CASSLAGDNQETQYF,TGTGCCAGCAGCTTAGCAGGGGATAACCAAGAGACCCAGTACTTC
TRBV15,TRBD2,.,TRBJ2-7,CATSSQTSGRAYEQYF,TGTGCCACCAGCAGCCAGACTAGCGGGAGGGCCTACGAGCAGTACTTC
TRBV30,.,.,TRBJ1-3,CAWSVTGTWDTIYF,TGTGCCTGGAGTGTTACAGGGACTTGGGACACCATATATTTT
TRBV6-1,.,.,TRBJ2-7,CASSEGPDGPYEQYF,TGTGCCAGCAGTGAAGGGCCGGACGGACCCTACGAGCAGTACTTC
TRBV7-2,.,.,TRBJ1-2,CASSLAGVSINYGYTF,TGTGCCAGCAGCTTAGCGGGTGTCAGCATTAACTATGGCTACACCTTC
TRBV30,.,.,TRBJ2-2,CAWKRGRELFF,TGTGCCTGGAAGCGCGGCCGGGAGCTGTTTTTT
TRBV11-2,.,.,TRBJ2-1,CASSPRSAPGNEQFF,TGTGCCAGCAGCCCCCGGTCAGCGCCTGGCAATGAGCAGTTCTTC
TRBV7-2,TRBD1,.,TRBJ1-5,CASSLATGGEGNQPQHF,TGTGCCAGCAGCTTAGCAACAGGGGGCGAGGGCAATCAGCCCCAGCATTTT
TRBV28,.,.,TRBJ2-7,CAGGRAGLTYEQYF,TGTGCCGGAGGCCGGGCAGGGTTAACCTACGAGCAGTACTTC
TRBV10-3,.,.,TRBJ2-4,CAISSWEAKNIQYF,TGTGCCATCAGTTCGTGGGAGGCTAAAAACATTCAGTACTTC
TRBV19,.,.,TRBJ2-3,CASSLTDTQYF,TGTGCCAGTAGTCTCACAGATACGCAGTATTTT